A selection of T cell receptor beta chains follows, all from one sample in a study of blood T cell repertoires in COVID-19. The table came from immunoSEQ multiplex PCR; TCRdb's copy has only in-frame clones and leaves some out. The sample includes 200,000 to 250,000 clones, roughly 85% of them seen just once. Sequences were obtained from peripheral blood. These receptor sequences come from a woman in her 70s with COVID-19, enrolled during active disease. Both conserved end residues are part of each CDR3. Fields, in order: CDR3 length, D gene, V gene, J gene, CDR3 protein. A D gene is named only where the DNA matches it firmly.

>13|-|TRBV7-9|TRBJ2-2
CASSPYSMGELFF
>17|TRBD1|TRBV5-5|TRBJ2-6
CASSMTGGDSGANVLTF
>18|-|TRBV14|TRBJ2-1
CASSQRLPGRYGFDEQFF
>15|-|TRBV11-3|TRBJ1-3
CASRSTGFSGNTIYF
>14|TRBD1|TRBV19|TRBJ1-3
CASRTGGIGNTIYF
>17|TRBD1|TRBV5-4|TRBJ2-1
CASSLAGQGWVFVEQFF
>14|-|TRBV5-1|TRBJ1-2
CASSEASPNYGYTF
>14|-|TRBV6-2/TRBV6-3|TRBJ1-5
CASSLGGGNQPQHF
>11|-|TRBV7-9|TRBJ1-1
CALRGDTEAFF
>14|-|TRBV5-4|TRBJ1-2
CASSSQGQPYGYTF
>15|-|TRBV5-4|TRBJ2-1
CASSLAGGNYNEQFF
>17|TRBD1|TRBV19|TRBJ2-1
CASSSRRQGISYNEQFF
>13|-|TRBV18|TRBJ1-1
CASSVDGDTEAFF
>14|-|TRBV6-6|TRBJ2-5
CASSLGRGRETQYF
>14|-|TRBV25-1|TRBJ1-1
CASSERQENTEAFF
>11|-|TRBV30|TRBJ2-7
CAWSAPGNLDF
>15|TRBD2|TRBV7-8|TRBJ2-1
CASSSSGGAYNEQFF
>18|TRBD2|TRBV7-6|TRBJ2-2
CASSYGTSGSKNTGELFF
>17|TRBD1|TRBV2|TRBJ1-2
CASSDPGQGYSNYGYTF
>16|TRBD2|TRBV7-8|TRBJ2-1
CASSSGTSGTRDEQFF
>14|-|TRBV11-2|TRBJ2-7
CASSLEMDTYEQYF
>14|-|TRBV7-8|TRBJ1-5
CASSLSGDGQPQHF
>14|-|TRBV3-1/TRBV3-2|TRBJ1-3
CASSQNGGGNTIYF
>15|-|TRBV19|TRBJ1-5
CASSMDSNSNQPQHF
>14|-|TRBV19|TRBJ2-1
CASSNLSSYNEQFF
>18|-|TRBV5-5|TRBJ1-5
CASSLIGRGGFGNQPQHF
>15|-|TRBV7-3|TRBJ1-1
CASSIGGRGNTEAFF
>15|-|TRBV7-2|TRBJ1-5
CASSFARAGDQPQHF
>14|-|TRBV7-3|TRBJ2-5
CASSPRGRQETQYF
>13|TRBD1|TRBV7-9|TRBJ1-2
CASSLGDRGGYTF
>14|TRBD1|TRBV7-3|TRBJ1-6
CASSMDRGSSPLHF
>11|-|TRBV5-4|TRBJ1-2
CASSGTGGYTF
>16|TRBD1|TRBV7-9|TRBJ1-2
CASSSQLGQGNYGYTF
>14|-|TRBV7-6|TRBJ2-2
CASSFRTNTGELFF
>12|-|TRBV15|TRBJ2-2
CATSRATGELFF